These T cell receptor beta chains were read from a single sample in a study of shared clonotypes between healthy human individuals. Clones were read by immunoSEQ multiplex PCR, and TCRdb kept only the in-frame ones, dropping some. The sample contains roughly 2,000,000 clones, about 95% of which appear only once. The sample comprised naive CD8+ T cells sorted from blood. The receptor source for this set is a young man in good health. Both conserved end residues are part of each CDR3. The order of the fields is J gene, clone size, D gene, V gene, CDR3 DNA, CDR3 protein. The D gene is left open where the match is weak. Clone size is not always given. Where it is, it says once, few, many or a class for expanded clones.

j_gene: TRBJ2-7; abundance: -; d_gene: -; v_gene: TRBV6-5; CDR3nt: TGTGCCAGCAGTTACTCGCTAGGGTTCAACGAGCAGTACTTC; CDR3aa: CASSYSLGFNEQYF
j_gene: TRBJ2-5; abundance: -; d_gene: -; v_gene: TRBV7-9; CDR3nt: TGTGCCAGCAGCTTCTCGCGGGATAGACAAGAGACCCAGTACTTC; CDR3aa: CASSFSRDRQETQYF
j_gene: TRBJ2-1; abundance: -; d_gene: TRBD2; v_gene: TRBV7-9; CDR3nt: TGTGCCAGCAGCTTAGCCTGGCGGGAGGGGGGTGAGCAGTTCTTC; CDR3aa: CASSLAWREGGEQFF
j_gene: TRBJ2-5; abundance: -; d_gene: -; v_gene: TRBV4-1; CDR3nt: TGCGCCAGCAGCCAAGGCGCGTCCTGGGATGGGGAGACCCAGTACTTC; CDR3aa: CASSQGASWDGETQYF
j_gene: TRBJ2-3; abundance: -; d_gene: TRBD2; v_gene: TRBV5-4; CDR3nt: TGTGCCAGCAGCTTACTTACTAGCGGGGGGGCCACAGATACGCAGTATTTT; CDR3aa: CASSLLTSGGATDTQYF
j_gene: TRBJ2-3; abundance: -; d_gene: -; v_gene: TRBV27; CDR3nt: TGTGCCAGCAGTTTCGGCAGGGGCACAGATACGCAGTATTTT; CDR3aa: CASSFGRGTDTQYF
j_gene: TRBJ1-3; abundance: -; d_gene: -; v_gene: TRBV5-4; CDR3nt: TGTGCCAGCAGCCAGAACGGAAACACCATATATTTT; CDR3aa: CASSQNGNTIYF
j_gene: TRBJ1-6; abundance: -; d_gene: -; v_gene: TRBV5-4; CDR3nt: TGTGCCAGCAGCTTGGGAGCAGGCGCGTCACCCCTCCACTTT; CDR3aa: CASSLGAGASPLHF
j_gene: TRBJ2-7; abundance: once; d_gene: TRBD2; v_gene: TRBV14; CDR3nt: TGTGCCAGCAGCCGCTCGGGACTAGCGGGAGGGTGGGACGAGCAGTACTTC; CDR3aa: CASSRSGLAGGWDEQYF
j_gene: TRBJ1-1; abundance: -; d_gene: TRBD1; v_gene: TRBV30; CDR3nt: TGTGCCTGGAGTTCAGGGGGCGCGTACACTGAAGCTTTCTTT; CDR3aa: CAWSSGGAYTEAFF
j_gene: TRBJ2-7; abundance: -; d_gene: -; v_gene: TRBV4-1; CDR3nt: TGCGCCAGCAGCCCGGGTCCTACCTACGAGCAGTACTTC; CDR3aa: CASSPGPTYEQYF
j_gene: TRBJ1-1; abundance: -; d_gene: -; v_gene: TRBV27; CDR3nt: TGTGCCAGCAGTCTCCCGAACACTGAAGCTTTCTTT; CDR3aa: CASSLPNTEAFF
j_gene: TRBJ2-7; abundance: -; d_gene: TRBD2; v_gene: TRBV5-6; CDR3nt: TGTGCCAGCAGCTTCCGCGGGGGGCTCGAGCAGTACTTC; CDR3aa: CASSFRGGLEQYF
j_gene: TRBJ2-7; abundance: -; d_gene: -; v_gene: TRBV12-5; CDR3nt: TGTGCTAGTGGTTTGGAATATAACGAGCAGTACTTC; CDR3aa: CASGLEYNEQYF
j_gene: TRBJ1-5; abundance: -; d_gene: -; v_gene: TRBV6-9; CDR3nt: TGTGCCAGCAGGTCCCCGTTAGATCAGCCCCAGCATTTT; CDR3aa: CASRSPLDQPQHF
j_gene: TRBJ1-1; abundance: -; d_gene: -; v_gene: TRBV5-1; CDR3nt: TGCGCCAGCAGCCCCGTTGGCACTGAAGCTTTCTTT; CDR3aa: CASSPVGTEAFF
j_gene: TRBJ1-2; abundance: -; d_gene: -; v_gene: TRBV7-9; CDR3nt: TGTGCCAGCAGCTCGGGACAAACGTATGGCTACACCTTC; CDR3aa: CASSSGQTYGYTF
j_gene: TRBJ2-1; abundance: once; d_gene: -; v_gene: TRBV7-2; CDR3nt: TGTGCCAGCAGCTTAGAACTAGCCCCCAATGAGCAGTTCTTC; CDR3aa: CASSLELAPNEQFF
j_gene: TRBJ2-7; abundance: once; d_gene: -; v_gene: TRBV18; CDR3nt: TGTGCCAGCTCACGACAGTCATACGAGCAGTACTTC; CDR3aa: CASSRQSYEQYF
j_gene: TRBJ2-3; abundance: -; d_gene: -; v_gene: TRBV11-1; CDR3nt: TGTGCCAGCAGCTTGTACAGGGCTAGCACAGATACGCAGTATTTT; CDR3aa: CASSLYRASTDTQYF
j_gene: TRBJ2-2; abundance: -; d_gene: TRBD1; v_gene: TRBV6-5; CDR3nt: TGTGCCAGCAGTTGGGGGACAGCGAACACCGGGGAGCTGTTTTTT; CDR3aa: CASSWGTANTGELFF
j_gene: TRBJ1-1; abundance: once; d_gene: -; v_gene: TRBV9; CDR3nt: TGTGCCAGCAGCTCCCGGGGGGGAGGTGAAGCTTTCTTT; CDR3aa: CASSSRGGGEAFF